Below are 18 T cell receptor beta chains sequenced from a single sample in a study of PD-L1 blockade in urothelial cancer. Measured with immunoSEQ multiplex PCR; TCRdb has only the in-frame clones, and not every one. Counted here are tens of thousands of clones, more than 75% occurring once; the ten biggest clones make up roughly 14%. Time point in this sample: pretreatment peripheral blood. The sample consisted of PBMCs, taken around atezolizumab (anti-PD-L1) treatment. These receptors came from a man in his fifties or sixties with urothelial cancer.

The chain uses TRBV5-4 and TRBJ2-7; D perhaps matches TRBD1 (5 bases). V lost 4 bases to trimming and J lost 3 bases, with 8 bases between them. The CDR3 runs 12 residues. CDR1 is SGHNT, CDR2 YYREEE, per germline (reference sequence). The CDR3 DNA follows: TGTGCCAGCAGCGTAGACAGCTACGAGCAGTACTTC. Translation: CASSVDSYEQYF.

V usage is TRBV11-2 and J usage is TRBJ2-3; 7 nucleotides agree with TRBD1. The CDR3 is 16 residues long. Trimming took 1 base from V and 4 from J; bases not matched to a gene: 8. Germline CDR1 SGHAT, CDR2 FQNNGV. The chain's CDR3 is CASSLAPPGGADTQYF. Written as DNA, the CDR3 is TGTGCCAGCAGCTTAGCCCCACCAGGGGGAGCAGATACGCAGTATTTT.

The chain couples TRBV27 to TRBJ1-1; D is perhaps TRBD1 (5 bases). CDR3 size: 12 residues. Trimming removed 4 bases from V and 11 bases from J, with 14 bases in between. In germline, CDR1 is MNHEY, CDR2 SMNVEV (reference sequence). This chain's CDR3 is CASSYQGAVAFF. DNA of the CDR3: TGTGCCAGCAGTTACCAAGGGGCTGTGGCTTTCTTT.

The rearrangement uses TRBV6-1 and TRBJ1-2; D gene uncertain. The CDR3 covers 18 residues. Germline V gene sequence: CDR1 MNHNS, CDR2 SASEGT. The V end was cut by 3 bases, the J end by 4 bases, with 24 bases between. The CDR3: CASSDPREATPRAYGYTF. The CDR3 bases are TGTGCCAGCAGTGATCCCCGGGAGGCTACCCCAAGAGCCTATGGCTACACCTTC.

The chain combines TRBV30 with TRBJ2-7; perhaps TRBD1 as D (6 bases). The CDR3 has 13 residues. Trimming removed 5 bases from V and 3 bases from J, with 14 bases in between. CDR1 and CDR2 from the germline V gene are GTSNPN and SVGIG (reference sequence). The CDR3: CAWDEGQDYEQYF. Written as DNA, the CDR3 is TGTGCCTGGGATGAGGGACAAGACTACGAGCAGTACTTC.

The chain carries TRBV7-3 and TRBJ2-2, with a possible D match to TRBD2 (6 bases). This CDR3 has 14 amino acids. Between the trimmed V and J ends, which lost 5 bases and 7 bases, there was a span of 14 bases. Germline CDR1 SGHTA, CDR2 FQGTGA. The CDR3 DNA sequence: TGTGCCAGCAGCCCAAGACTAGAAATCGGGGAGCTGTTTTTT. Its protein is CASSPRLEIGELFF. Drawing the rest from reference TRBV7-3 and TRBJ2-2, the complete variable domain is GAGVSQTPSNKVTEKGKYVELRCDPISGHTALYWYRQSLGQGPEFLIYFQGTGAADDSGLPNDRFFAVRPEGSVSTLKIQRTERGDSAVYLCASSPRLEIGELFFGEGSRLTVL.

The V call is TRBV6-9, the J call TRBJ1-3; D is undetermined. The V gene lost 8 bases and the J gene lost 2 bases, with 10 bases spanning the gap. This CDR3 is 13 amino acids long. Germline CDR1 is MNHGY and CDR2 is SVAAGI. The CDR3 spells CASRGPTGNTIYF. The CDR3 nucleotides are TGTGCCAGCCGCGGGCCTACTGGAAACACCATATATTTT.

The J gene is TRBJ2-7, the V gene TRBV7-9; TRBD2 agrees at 12 bases. Germline V gene data show CDR1 as SEHNR and CDR2 as FQNEAQ (reference sequence). Trimming at V came to 1 base and at J to 7 bases, leaving 11 bases not matched to a gene. The CDR3 is made up of 17 amino acids. The CDR3 DNA is TGTGCCAGCAGCTTAGGGGGCCCGACTAGCGGGAGTCCGGAGCAGTACTTC. This codes for CASSLGGPTSGSPEQYF.

This clone has more than one count but fewer than ten. The chain joins TRBV27 to TRBJ1-4; 10 nucleotides line up with TRBD1. CDR1 MNHEY and CDR2 SMNVEV come from the germline V gene (reference sequence). This CDR3 contains 14 residues. Losses at the gene ends were 7 bases for V and 8 bases for J; bases not matched to a gene: 7. This CDR3 is CASTSGTGVEKLFF. For the CDR3, the DNA is TGTGCCAGCACATCCGGGACAGGGGTAGAAAAACTGTTTTTT.

The CDR3 loop is CAISLEGGNTGELFF. DNA of the CDR3: TGTGCCATCAGTCTCGAGGGCGGGAACACCGGGGAGCTGTTTTTT. V gene TRBV10-3 combines with J gene TRBJ2-2; D is perhaps TRBD2 (5 bases). This CDR3 contains 15 residues. Germline V gene sequence: CDR1 ENHRY, CDR2 SYGVKD. V lost 5 bases to trimming and J lost 1 base, with 11 bases between them.

This chain joins TRBV5-1 and TRBJ1-3, with D possibly being TRBD1 (5 bases). The CDR3 is 16 residues long. The V end lost 3 bases, the J end lost 0 bases, and 13 bases lay between the germline ends. Per germline, CDR1 SGHRS and CDR2 YFSETQ. In DNA, the CDR3 is TGCGCCAGCAGCTCATTAACGGGACTCTCTGGAAACACCATATATTTT. Protein product: CASSSLTGLSGNTIYF. The full variable domain, rest sourced from reference TRBV5-1 and TRBJ1-3, is KAGVTQTPRYLIKTRGQQVTLSCSPISGHRSVSWYQQTPGQGLQFLFEYFSETQRNKGNFPGRFSGRQFSNSRSEMNVSTLELGDSALYLCASSSLTGLSGNTIYFGEGSWLTVV.

This chain joins TRBV21-1 and TRBJ2-5; the table's D gene call, TRBD2, was not cross checked with the DNA. TRBV21-1 is a recognized pseudogene. The CDR3 contains 15 residues. CDR3 sequence reads: CASIPELAGVQAQYF. DNA for the CDR3: TGTGCCAGCATCCCGGAACTAGCGGGAGTTCAGGCCCAGTACTTC.

The CDR3 reads CASSLERGGPGEQFF. The CDR3 nucleotides are TGTGCCAGCAGCCTCGAGCGGGGGGGGCCAGGTGAGCAGTTCTTC. This rearrangement joins TRBV7-9 to TRBJ2-1; 10 bases are shared with TRBD2. Germline-derived CDR1 and CDR2 are SEHNR and FQNEAQ (reference sequence). The junction had 10 bases not matched to a gene; V was cut back by 5 bases and J by 9 bases. CDR3 length: 15 residues.

The DNA for the CDR3 is TGCGCCAGCAGCCGCGGGACTAGCGGGAGTGATACGCAGTATTTT. Protein sequence: CASSRGTSGSDTQYF. The genes are TRBV5-1 and TRBJ2-3, with 14 bases aligning to TRBD2. Germline V gene lookup returns CDR1 SGHRS and CDR2 YFSETQ. This CDR3 is 15 amino acids long. The trim removed 4 bases at V and 6 bases at J, leaving 4 bases unmatched.

The chain employs TRBV2 and TRBJ1-1; D is unresolved. Germline loops: CDR1 SNHLY, CDR2 FYNNEI. This CDR3 region has 14 residues. V dropped 4 bases and J dropped 0 bases, with 9 bases sitting between them. CDR3 coding DNA: TGTGCCAGCAGTGCAATCCTAATGAACACTGAAGCTTTCTTT. Amino acids: CASSAILMNTEAFF.

The chain is built from TRBV7-9 and TRBJ2-7, with TRBD2 matching 7 bases. In germline, CDR1 is SEHNR, CDR2 FQNEAQ (reference sequence). CDR3 length: 16 amino acids. Germline trimming cut 4 bases from V and 0 bases from J; bases unmatched to any gene: 9. For the CDR3, the DNA is TGTGCCAGCAGCTCCAGCGAGCGCGGGAGCTCCTACGAGCAGTACTTC. Its protein is CASSSSERGSSYEQYF.

The chain recombines TRBV7-9 with TRBJ2-2; perhaps TRBD1 as D (6 bases). CDR1 SEHNR and CDR2 FQNEAQ come from the germline V gene (reference sequence). This CDR3 comprises 17 residues. Trimming removed 3 bases at V and 1 base at J, with 15 bases between. CDR3 protein: CASSFDHYRENTGELFF. The CDR3 region has the DNA TGTGCCAGCAGCTTCGACCATTACAGGGAGAACACCGGGGAGCTGTTTTTT.

The gene calls are TRBV4-1 and TRBJ2-5; TRBD1 aligns across 8 bases. V lost 0 bases to trimming and J lost 4 bases; unmatched junction nucleotides: 13. From germline, CDR1 is MGHRA and CDR2 YSYEKL. The CDR3 has 18 residues. CDR3 DNA: TGCGCCAGCAGCCAAGATGGTTCAGGGGGCTTAAGGAGAGAGACCCAGTACTTC. It is translated as CASSQDGSGGLRRETQYF.